This entry is about one T cell receptor beta chain. The data were taken from a study of T cell changes during pregnancy in multiple sclerosis. V trimming: 9 bases; J trimming: 5 bases; junction bases outside the gene matches: 7. The germline gives CDR1 LNHDA, CDR2 SQIVND (reference sequence). This CDR3 contains 14 residues. TCRdb's table, derived via immunoSEQ multiplex PCR, lists solely in-frame clones and lacks some. Of fewer than 130,000 clones in the sample, roughly 90% were seen once. This receptor was identified in a female donor with multiple sclerosis, enrolled in a pregnancy study. The sample in question was peripheral blood, obtained after pregnancy. The V gene is TRBV19, the J gene TRBJ2-1, with 10 bases identical to TRBD2. The CDR3 loop is CASATLAGDNEQFF. The CDR3 region has the DNA TGTGCCAGCGCCACCCTAGCGGGGGACAATGAGCAGTTCTTC.